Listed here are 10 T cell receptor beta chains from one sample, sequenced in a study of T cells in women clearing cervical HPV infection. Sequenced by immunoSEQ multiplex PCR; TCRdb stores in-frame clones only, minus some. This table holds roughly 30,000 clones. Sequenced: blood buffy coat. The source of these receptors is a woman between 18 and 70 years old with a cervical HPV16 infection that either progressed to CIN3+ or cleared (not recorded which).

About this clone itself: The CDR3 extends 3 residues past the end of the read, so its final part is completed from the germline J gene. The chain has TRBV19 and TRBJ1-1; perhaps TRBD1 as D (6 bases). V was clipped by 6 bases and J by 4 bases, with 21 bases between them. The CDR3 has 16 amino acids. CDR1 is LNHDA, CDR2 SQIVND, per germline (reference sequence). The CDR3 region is CASRIRDTARPTEAFF. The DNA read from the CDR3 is TGTGCCAGTAGGATCCGGGACACCGCACGGCCCACTGAA.

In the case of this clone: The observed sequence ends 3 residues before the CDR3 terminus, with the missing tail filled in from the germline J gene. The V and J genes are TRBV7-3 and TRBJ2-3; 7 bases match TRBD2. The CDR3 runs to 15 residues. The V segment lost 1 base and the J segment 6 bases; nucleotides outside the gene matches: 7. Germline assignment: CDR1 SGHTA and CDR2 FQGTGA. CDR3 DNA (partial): TGTGCCAGCAGCTTAAACGCGGGAGAGTTTGATACG. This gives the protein CASSLNAGEFDT. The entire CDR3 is CASSLNAGEFDTQYF. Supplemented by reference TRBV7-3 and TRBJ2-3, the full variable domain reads GAGVSQTPSNKVTEKGKYVELRCDPISGHTALYWYRQSLGQGPEFLIYFQGTGAADDSGLPNDRFFAVRPEGSVSTLKIQRTERGDSAVYLCASSLNAGEFDTQYFGPGTRLTVL.

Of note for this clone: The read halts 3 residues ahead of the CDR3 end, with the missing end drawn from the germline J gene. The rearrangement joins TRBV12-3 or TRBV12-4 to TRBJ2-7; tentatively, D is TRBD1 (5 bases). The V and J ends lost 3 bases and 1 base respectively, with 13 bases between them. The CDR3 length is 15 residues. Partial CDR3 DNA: TGTGCCAGCAGTTTTTTCCCAGGGCCATCCTACGAG. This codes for CASSFFPGPSYE. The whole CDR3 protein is CASSFFPGPSYEQYF.

CDR3 sequence: CASKVAWSTDTQYF. CDR3 bases read: TGTGCCAGCAAGGTAGCGTGGAGCACAGATACG. The V gene is TRBV7-3, the J gene TRBJ2-3; D possibly corresponds to TRBD2 (5 bases). The read ends 3 residues shy of where the CDR3 ends; the end is completed using the germline J gene. V lost 7 bases to trimming and J lost 0 bases, with 11 bases between them. The CDR3 has 14 amino acids. Germline CDR1 is SGHTA and CDR2 is FQGTGA.

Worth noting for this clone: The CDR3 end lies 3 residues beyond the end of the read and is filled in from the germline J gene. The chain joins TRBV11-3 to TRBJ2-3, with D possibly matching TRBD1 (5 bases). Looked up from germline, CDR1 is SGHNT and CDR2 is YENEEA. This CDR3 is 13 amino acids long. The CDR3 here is CASSSRAEQTQYF. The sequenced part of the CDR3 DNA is TGTGCCAGCAGCTCCAGGGCGGAACAGACG.

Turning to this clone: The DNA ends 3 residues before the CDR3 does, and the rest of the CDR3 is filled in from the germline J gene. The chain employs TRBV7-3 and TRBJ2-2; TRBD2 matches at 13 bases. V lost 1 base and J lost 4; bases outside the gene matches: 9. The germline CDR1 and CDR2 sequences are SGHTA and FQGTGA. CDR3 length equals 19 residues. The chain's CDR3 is CASSLNIRTSGSLTGELFF. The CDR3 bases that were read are TGTGCCAGCAGCTTAAACATACGGACTAGCGGGAGCCTCACCGGGGAG.

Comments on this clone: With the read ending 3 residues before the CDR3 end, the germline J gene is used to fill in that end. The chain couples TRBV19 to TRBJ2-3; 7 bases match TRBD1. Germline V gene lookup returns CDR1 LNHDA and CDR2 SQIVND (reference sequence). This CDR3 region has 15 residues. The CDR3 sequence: CATQPGGPSNQPQYF. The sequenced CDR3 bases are TGTGCCACCCAACCAGGGGGTCCTAGCAATCAGCCG.

CDR3 sequence: CASSLVQGGYGYTF. Partial CDR3 DNA: TGCGCCAGCAGCTTGGTTCAGGGAGGATATGGC. This chain connects TRBV5-1 to TRBJ1-2, with TRBD1 as a possible D gene (5 bases). The DNA ends 3 residues before the CDR3 does, and the rest of the CDR3 is filled in from the germline J gene. Trimming cost V 0 bases and J 5 bases, with 11 bases left between them. The CDR3 consists of 14 residues. Per germline, CDR1 SGHRS and CDR2 YFSETQ.

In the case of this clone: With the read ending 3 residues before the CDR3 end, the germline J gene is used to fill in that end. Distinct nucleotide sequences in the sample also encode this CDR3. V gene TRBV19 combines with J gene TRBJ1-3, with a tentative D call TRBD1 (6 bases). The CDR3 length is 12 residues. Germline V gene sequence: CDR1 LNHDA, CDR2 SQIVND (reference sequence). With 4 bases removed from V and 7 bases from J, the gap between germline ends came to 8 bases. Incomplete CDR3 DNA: TGTGCCAGTAGTACACAGGGCAACACC. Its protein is CASSTQGNT. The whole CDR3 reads CASSTQGNTIYF.

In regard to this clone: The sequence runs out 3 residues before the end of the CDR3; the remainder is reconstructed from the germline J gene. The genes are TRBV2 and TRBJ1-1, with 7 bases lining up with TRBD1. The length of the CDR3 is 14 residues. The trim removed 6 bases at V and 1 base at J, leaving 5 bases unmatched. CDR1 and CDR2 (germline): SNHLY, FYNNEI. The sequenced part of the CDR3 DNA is TGTGCCAGCAGGGATGGGACAGCGAACACTGAA. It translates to CASRDGTANTE. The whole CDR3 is CASRDGTANTEAFF.